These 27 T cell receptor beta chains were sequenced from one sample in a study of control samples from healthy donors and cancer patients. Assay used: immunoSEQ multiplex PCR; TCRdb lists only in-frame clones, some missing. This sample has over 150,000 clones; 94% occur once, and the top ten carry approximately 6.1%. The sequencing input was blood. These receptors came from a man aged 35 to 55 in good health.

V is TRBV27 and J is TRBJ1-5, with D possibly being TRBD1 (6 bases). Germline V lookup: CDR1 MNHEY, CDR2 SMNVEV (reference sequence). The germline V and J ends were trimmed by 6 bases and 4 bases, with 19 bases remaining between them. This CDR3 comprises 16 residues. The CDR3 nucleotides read TGTGCCAGCAGCCCCACCGGGACCGACAGGAATCAGCCCCAGCATTTT. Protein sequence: CASSPTGTDRNQPQHF.

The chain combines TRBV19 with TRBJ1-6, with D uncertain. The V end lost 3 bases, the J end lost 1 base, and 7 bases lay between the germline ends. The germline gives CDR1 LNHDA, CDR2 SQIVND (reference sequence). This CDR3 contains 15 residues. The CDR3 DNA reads TGTGCCAGTAGTATGAGGTGGTCCTATAATTCACCCCTCCACTTT. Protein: CASSMRWSYNSPLHF.

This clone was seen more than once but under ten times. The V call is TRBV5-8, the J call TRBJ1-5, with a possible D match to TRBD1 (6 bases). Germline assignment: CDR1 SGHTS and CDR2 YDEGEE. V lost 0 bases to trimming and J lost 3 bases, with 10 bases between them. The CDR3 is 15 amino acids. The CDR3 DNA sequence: TGTGCCAGCAGCTTGGGACAGGCTATCAATCAGCCCCAGCATTTT. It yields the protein CASSLGQAINQPQHF.

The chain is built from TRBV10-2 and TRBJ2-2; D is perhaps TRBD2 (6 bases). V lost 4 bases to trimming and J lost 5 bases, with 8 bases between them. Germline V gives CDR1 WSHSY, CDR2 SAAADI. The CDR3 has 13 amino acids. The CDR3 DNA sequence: TGCGCCAGCAGTGGGAGCGGGACCGGGGAGCTGTTTTTT. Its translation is CASSGSGTGELFF.

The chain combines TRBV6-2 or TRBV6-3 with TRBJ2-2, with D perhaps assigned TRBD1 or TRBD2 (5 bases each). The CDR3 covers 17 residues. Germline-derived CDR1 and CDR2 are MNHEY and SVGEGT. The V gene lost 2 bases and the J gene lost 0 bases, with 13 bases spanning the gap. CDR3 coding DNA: TGTGCCAGCAGTTACCTCCCCGGGGCCCCGAACACCGGGGAGCTGTTTTTT. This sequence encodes CASSYLPGAPNTGELFF.

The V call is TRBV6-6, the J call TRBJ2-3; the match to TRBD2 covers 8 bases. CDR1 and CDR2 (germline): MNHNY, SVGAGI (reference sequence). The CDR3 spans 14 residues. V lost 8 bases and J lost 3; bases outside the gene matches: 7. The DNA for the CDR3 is TGTGCCAGCGGGTTACTAGCGGCGACAGATACGCAGTATTTT. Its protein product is CASGLLAATDTQYF.

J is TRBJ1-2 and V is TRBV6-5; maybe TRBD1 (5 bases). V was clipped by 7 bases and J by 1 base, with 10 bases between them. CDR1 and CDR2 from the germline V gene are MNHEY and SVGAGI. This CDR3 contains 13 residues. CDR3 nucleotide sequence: TGTGCCAGCATCGGGACGGATAACTATGGCTACACCTTC. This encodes CASIGTDNYGYTF.

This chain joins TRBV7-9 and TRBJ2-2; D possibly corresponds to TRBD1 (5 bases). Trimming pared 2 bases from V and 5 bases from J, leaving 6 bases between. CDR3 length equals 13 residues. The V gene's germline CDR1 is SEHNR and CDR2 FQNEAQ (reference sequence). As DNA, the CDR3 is TGTGCCAGCAGCTTACAGGGTACCGGGGAGCTGTTTTTT. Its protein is CASSLQGTGELFF.

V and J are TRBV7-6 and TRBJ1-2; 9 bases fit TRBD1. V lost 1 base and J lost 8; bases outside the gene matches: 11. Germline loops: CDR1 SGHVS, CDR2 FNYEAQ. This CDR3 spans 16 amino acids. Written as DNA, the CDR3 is TGTGCCAGCAGCTTAGACTCCCGACAGGGGGTGGGGGGCTACACCTTC. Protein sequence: CASSLDSRQGVGGYTF.

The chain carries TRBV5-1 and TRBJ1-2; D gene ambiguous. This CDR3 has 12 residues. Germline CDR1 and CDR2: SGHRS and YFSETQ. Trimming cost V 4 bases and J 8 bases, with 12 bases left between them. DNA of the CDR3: TGCGCCAGCAGCCTCGACCTAAAAGGCTACACCTTC. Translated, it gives CASSLDLKGYTF.

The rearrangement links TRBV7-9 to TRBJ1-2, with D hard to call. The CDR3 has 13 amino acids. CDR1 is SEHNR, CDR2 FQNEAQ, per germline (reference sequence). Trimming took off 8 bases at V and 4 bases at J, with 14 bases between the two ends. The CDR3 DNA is TGTGCCAGCGCTCCACCGTGGGGCTATGGCTACACCTTC. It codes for CASAPPWGYGYTF.

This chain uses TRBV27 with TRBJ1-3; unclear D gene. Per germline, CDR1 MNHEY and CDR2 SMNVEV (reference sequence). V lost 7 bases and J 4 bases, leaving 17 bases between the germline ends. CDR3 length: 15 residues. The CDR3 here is CASIGLAGRGNTIYF. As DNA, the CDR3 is TGTGCCAGCATAGGGCTCGCCGGACGGGGAAACACCATATATTTT.

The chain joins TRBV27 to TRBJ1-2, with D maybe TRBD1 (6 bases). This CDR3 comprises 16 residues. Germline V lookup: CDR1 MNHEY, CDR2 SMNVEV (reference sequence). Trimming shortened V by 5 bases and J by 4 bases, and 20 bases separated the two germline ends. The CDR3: CASSLRRGTGIYGYTF. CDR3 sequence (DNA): TGTGCCAGCAGTCTCCGCAGGGGCACAGGGATCTATGGCTACACCTTC.

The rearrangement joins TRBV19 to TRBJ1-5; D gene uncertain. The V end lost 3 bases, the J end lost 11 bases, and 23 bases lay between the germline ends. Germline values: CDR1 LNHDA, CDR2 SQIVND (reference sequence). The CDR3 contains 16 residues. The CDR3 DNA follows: TGTGCCAGTAGTATGAACGGGGTCGGAGGTATCGCAGCCCAGCATTTT. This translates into CASSMNGVGGIAAQHF.

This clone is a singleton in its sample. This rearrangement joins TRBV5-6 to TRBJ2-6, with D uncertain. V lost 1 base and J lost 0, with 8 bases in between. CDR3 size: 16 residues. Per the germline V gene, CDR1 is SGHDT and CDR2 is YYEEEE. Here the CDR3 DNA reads TGTGCCAGCAGCTTGTTAGGTCGCTCTGGGGCCAACGTCCTGACTTTC. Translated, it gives CASSLLGRSGANVLTF.

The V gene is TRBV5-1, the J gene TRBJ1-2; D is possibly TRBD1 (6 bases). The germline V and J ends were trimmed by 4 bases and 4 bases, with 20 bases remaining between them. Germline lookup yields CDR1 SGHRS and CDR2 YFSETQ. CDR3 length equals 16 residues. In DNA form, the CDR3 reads TGCGCCAGCAGCGCGACAATGAACGACAGGCGCTATGGCTACACCTTC. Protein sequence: CASSATMNDRRYGYTF.

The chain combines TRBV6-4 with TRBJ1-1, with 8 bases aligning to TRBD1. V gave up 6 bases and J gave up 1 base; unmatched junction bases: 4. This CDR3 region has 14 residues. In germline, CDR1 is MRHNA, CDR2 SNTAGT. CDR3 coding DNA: TGTGCCAGCAGCCCCGGACAGGGGAACACTGAAGCTTTCTTT. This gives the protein CASSPGQGNTEAFF.

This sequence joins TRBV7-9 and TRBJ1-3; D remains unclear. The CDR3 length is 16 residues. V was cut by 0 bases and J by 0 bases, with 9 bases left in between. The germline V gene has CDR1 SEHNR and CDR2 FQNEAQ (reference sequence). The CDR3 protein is CASSLAAGVSGNTIYF. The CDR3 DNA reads TGTGCCAGCAGCTTAGCCGCAGGAGTCTCTGGAAACACCATATATTTT. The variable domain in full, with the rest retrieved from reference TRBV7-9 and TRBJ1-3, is DTGVSQNPRHKITKRGQNVTFRCDPISEHNRLYWYRQTLGQGPEFLTYFQNEAQLEKSRLLSDRFSAERPKGSFSTLEIQRTEQGDSAMYLCASSLAAGVSGNTIYFGEGSWLTVV.

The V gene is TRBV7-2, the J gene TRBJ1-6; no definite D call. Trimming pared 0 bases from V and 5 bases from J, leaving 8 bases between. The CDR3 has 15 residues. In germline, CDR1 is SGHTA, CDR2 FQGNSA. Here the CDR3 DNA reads TGTGCCAGCAGCTTAGCAGGACTTGATAATTCACCCCTCCACTTT. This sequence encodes CASSLAGLDNSPLHF.

CDR3 nucleotide sequence: TGTGCCAGCACCGCACTGAACACTGAAGCTTTCTTT. Translating it yields CASTALNTEAFF. V and J are TRBV7-9 and TRBJ1-1, with D unclear. Germline V gene lookup returns CDR1 SEHNR and CDR2 FQNEAQ (reference sequence). The CDR3 has 12 residues. The V end was cut by 7 bases, the J end by 0 bases, with 6 bases between. The full variable domain, in which reference TRBV7-9 and TRBJ1-1 provide the parts outside the CDR3, is DTGVSQNPRHKITKRGQNVTFRCDPISEHNRLYWYRQTLGQGPEFLTYFQNEAQLEKSRLLSDRFSAERPKGSFSTLEIQRTEQGDSAMYLCASTALNTEAFFGQGTRLTVV.

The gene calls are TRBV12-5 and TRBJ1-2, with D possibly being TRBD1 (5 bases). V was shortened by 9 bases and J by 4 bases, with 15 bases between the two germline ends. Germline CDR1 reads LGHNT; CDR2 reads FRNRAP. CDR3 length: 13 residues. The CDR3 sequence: CASPLWGFYGYTF. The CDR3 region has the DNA TGTGCTAGCCCCCTCTGGGGGTTCTATGGCTACACCTTC.

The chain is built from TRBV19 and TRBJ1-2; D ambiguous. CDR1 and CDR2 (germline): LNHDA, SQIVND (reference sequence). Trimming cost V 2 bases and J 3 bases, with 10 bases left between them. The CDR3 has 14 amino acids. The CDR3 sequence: CASSIIFGDYGYTF. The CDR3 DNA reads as TGTGCCAGTAGTATAATCTTCGGGGACTATGGCTACACCTTC.

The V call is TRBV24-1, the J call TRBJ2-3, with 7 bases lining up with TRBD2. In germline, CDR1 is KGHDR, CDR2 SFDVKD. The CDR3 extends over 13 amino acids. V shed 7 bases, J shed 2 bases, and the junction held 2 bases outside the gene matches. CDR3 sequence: CATRSGATDTQYF. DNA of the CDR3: TGTGCCACCAGGAGCGGGGCCACAGATACGCAGTATTTT.

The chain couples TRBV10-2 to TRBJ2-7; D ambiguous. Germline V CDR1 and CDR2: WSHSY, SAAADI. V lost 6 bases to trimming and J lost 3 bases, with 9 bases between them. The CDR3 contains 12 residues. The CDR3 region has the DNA TGCGCCAGCAGCGCATCCGACTACGAGCAGTACTTC. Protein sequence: CASSASDYEQYF.

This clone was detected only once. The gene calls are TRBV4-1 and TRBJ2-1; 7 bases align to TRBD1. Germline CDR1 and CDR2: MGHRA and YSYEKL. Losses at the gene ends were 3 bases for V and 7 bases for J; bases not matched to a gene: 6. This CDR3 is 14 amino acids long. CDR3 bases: TGCGCCAGCAGCCAGAAGGACAGGCTGAATGAGCAGTTCTTC. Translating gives CASSQKDRLNEQFF.

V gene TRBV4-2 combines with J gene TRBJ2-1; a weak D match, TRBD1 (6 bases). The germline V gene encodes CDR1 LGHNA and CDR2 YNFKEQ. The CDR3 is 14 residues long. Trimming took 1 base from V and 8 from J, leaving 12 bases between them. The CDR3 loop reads CASSQGTAEDEQFF. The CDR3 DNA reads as TGTGCCAGCAGCCAAGGGACAGCAGAGGATGAGCAGTTCTTC.

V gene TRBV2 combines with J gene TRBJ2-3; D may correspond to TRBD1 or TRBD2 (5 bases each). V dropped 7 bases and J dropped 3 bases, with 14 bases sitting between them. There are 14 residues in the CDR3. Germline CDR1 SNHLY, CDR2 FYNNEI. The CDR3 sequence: CASTGGVRTDTQYF. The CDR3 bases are TGTGCCAGCACTGGGGGTGTTAGAACAGATACGCAGTATTTT.